Listed here are 25 T cell receptor beta chains from one sample, sequenced in a study of OX40 agonist ivuxolimab in advanced cancers. The data were produced by immunoSEQ multiplex PCR, yet TCRdb's version contains in-frame clones alone and is incomplete. The table has approximately 75,000 clones, 60% to 80% seen once. Sequenced material: CD4+ or CD8+ T cells sorted from blood, taken in a trial of the OX40 agonist ivuxolimab. These receptors were taken from an adult with an advanced solid tumor such as melanoma, head and neck, liver or kidney cancer.

The chain has TRBV10-2 and TRBJ2-7; 9 bases agree with TRBD2. Germline CDR1 reads WSHSY; CDR2 reads SAAADI. The length of the CDR3 is 13 residues. V dropped 8 bases and J dropped 7; count of bases not matched to a gene: 9. The CDR3 DNA sequence: TGCGCCAGCGCTGGACTAGCGCTCTTTGAGCAGTACTTC. As protein: CASAGLALFEQYF.

V usage is TRBV5-1 and J usage is TRBJ1-1; 7 nucleotides agree with TRBD1. Germline V gene data show CDR1 as SGHRS and CDR2 as YFSETQ. Germline trimming cut 0 bases from V and 3 bases from J; bases unmatched to any gene: 2. The CDR3 covers 14 residues. In nucleotides, the CDR3 is TGCGCCAGCAGCTTGGGACAGGGTTACACTGAAGCTTTCTTT. Residues: CASSLGQGYTEAFF.

The count of this clone is one. The V call is TRBV28, the J call TRBJ2-5, with TRBD2 matching over 8 bases. With V trimmed by 8 bases and J by 3 bases, 14 bases remained unmatched. The CDR3 extends over 16 amino acids. Germline-derived CDR1 and CDR2 are MDHEN and SYDVKM. The CDR3 protein is CASAGGLKVGKETQYF. The CDR3 DNA sequence: TGTGCCAGCGCGGGGGGCTTGAAAGTTGGTAAAGAGACCCAGTACTTC.

The chain has TRBV30 and TRBJ2-5, with D perhaps matching TRBD1 or TRBD2 (6 bases each). Germline CDR1 and CDR2: GTSNPN and SVGIG (reference sequence). Trimming stripped 2 bases from V and 2 bases from J, with 24 bases between. The CDR3 spans 18 residues. CDR3 DNA: TGTGCCTGGAGTATGGTCGTAGGGGGAGGCCACTTTCAAGAGACCCAGTACTTC. This translates into CAWSMVVGGGHFQETQYF.

The chain couples TRBV5-4 to TRBJ2-1; the match to TRBD2 covers 7 bases. This CDR3 contains 15 residues. Trimming at V came to 4 bases and at J to 5 bases, leaving 9 bases not matched to a gene. Germline V gene data show CDR1 as SGHNT and CDR2 as YYREEE (reference sequence). CDR3 bases: TGTGCCAGCAGCCTTGGGCTAGCGGCGCACAATGAGCAGTTCTTC. Amino acids: CASSLGLAAHNEQFF.

This chain connects TRBV12-5 to TRBJ2-3; 7 bases are a match to TRBD2. Trimming at V came to 4 bases and at J to 1 base, leaving 5 bases not matched to a gene. This CDR3 is built from 15 residues. Germline V lookup: CDR1 LGHNT, CDR2 FRNRAP. The CDR3 loop is CASGSYRGGTDTQYF. CDR3 nucleotides: TGTGCTAGTGGTTCATACCGGGGGGGCACAGATACGCAGTATTTT.

The chain couples TRBV5-4 to TRBJ1-3; D not certain. Trimming cost V 0 bases and J 1 base, with 8 bases left between them. The CDR3 extends over 15 amino acids. Germline loops: CDR1 SGHNT, CDR2 YYREEE (reference sequence). The CDR3: CASSLGSPSGNTIYF. The DNA for the CDR3 is TGTGCCAGCAGCTTGGGCAGTCCGTCTGGAAACACCATATATTTT.

The chain joins TRBV7-3 to TRBJ2-2, with TRBD2 matching over 16 bases. CDR1 and CDR2 from the germline V gene are SGHTA and FQGTGA. With 5 bases clipped from V and 4 bases from J, the junction kept 10 bases outside the gene matches. The CDR3 totals 19 residues. This CDR3 is CASSPVGLAGGPGTGELFF. CDR3 DNA sequence: TGTGCCAGCAGCCCCGTGGGACTAGCGGGAGGGCCGGGCACCGGGGAGCTGTTTTTT.

V and J are TRBV7-8 and TRBJ2-2; D ambiguous. CDR1 SGHVS and CDR2 FQNEAQ come from the germline V gene. The CDR3 contains 13 residues. V lost 2 bases to trimming and J lost 7 bases, with 8 bases between them. CDR3 in amino acids: CASSLWVVGELFF. CDR3 DNA sequence: TGTGCCAGCAGCTTATGGGTTGTCGGGGAGCTGTTTTTT.

The chain employs TRBV6-1 and TRBJ1-4; 7 positions match TRBD1. Germline assignment: CDR1 MNHNS and CDR2 SASEGT. The CDR3 loop spans 14 amino acids. The junction had 5 bases not matched to a gene; V was cut back by 7 bases and J by 3 bases. CDR3 sequence: CASTRGWSNEKLFF. The CDR3 coding sequence is TGTGCCAGCACCAGGGGGTGGTCTAATGAAAAACTGTTTTTT.

This chain connects TRBV30 to TRBJ2-5, with TRBD2 identical over 8 bases. CDR1 and CDR2 from the germline V gene are GTSNPN and SVGIG (reference sequence). This CDR3 is 16 amino acids long. J was trimmed by 3 bases and V by 0 bases; bases with no gene match: 9. This CDR3 is CAWSVKWTSREETQYF. The CDR3 bases are TGTGCCTGGAGTGTAAAATGGACTAGCAGAGAAGAGACCCAGTACTTC.

This clone was counted only a few times. The rearrangement uses TRBV2 and TRBJ2-7; 8 bases match TRBD2. The V and J ends lost 3 bases and 0 bases, in that order; junction bases with no gene match: 10. The CDR3 runs 17 residues. Germline assignment: CDR1 SNHLY and CDR2 FYNNEI. The CDR3 sequence is CASSEAGLAKSSYEQYF. CDR3 DNA: TGTGCCAGCAGTGAGGCCGGACTAGCTAAAAGCTCCTACGAGCAGTACTTC. Full variable domain (rest looked up from reference TRBV2 and TRBJ2-7): EPEVTQTPSHQVTQMGQEVILRCVPISNHLYFYWYRQILGQKVEFLVSFYNNEISEKSEIFDDQFSVERPDGSNFTLKIRSTKLEDSAMYFCASSEAGLAKSSYEQYFGPGTRLTVT.

The chain couples TRBV7-2 to TRBJ1-4; D unclear. Trimming left V 6 bases short and J 6 bases short, with 17 bases between. Looked up from germline, CDR1 is SGHTA and CDR2 is FQGNSA. The CDR3 length is 15 residues. The CDR3 here is CASRKLGARDEKLFF. The CDR3 DNA sequence: TGTGCCAGCAGAAAGCTAGGTGCGAGGGATGAAAAACTGTTTTTT.

The rearrangement links TRBV5-1 to TRBJ2-7; D not certain. This CDR3 has 13 residues. V lost 10 bases, J lost 3 bases, and 17 bases lay in between. Germline CDR1 SGHRS, CDR2 YFSETQ. In DNA form, the CDR3 reads TGCGCCCGCCTGCCAGGCATCCTCTACGAGCAGTACTTC. Its protein product is CARLPGILYEQYF.

This rearrangement joins TRBV10-3 to TRBJ1-6, with D unclear. The CDR3 consists of 14 residues. The V end was cut by 6 bases, the J end by 5 bases, with 11 bases between. The V gene's germline CDR1 is ENHRY and CDR2 SYGVKD. The CDR3 DNA sequence: TGTGCCATCAGGAGACCTATAGATAATTCACCCCTCCACTTT. Translated: CAIRRPIDNSPLHF.

The rearrangement links TRBV30 to TRBJ1-1; D remains unclear. This CDR3 comprises 15 residues. CDR1 GTSNPN and CDR2 SVGIG come from the germline V gene (reference sequence). V was shortened by 4 bases and J by 0 bases, with 15 bases between the two germline ends. The CDR3 sequence: CAWIPRRRLNTEAFF. The CDR3 DNA is TGTGCCTGGATCCCCCGTCGAAGGCTGAACACTGAAGCTTTCTTT.

The chain combines TRBV15 with TRBJ1-1; D is undetermined. The germline V gene encodes CDR1 LNHNV and CDR2 YYDKDF (reference sequence). Trimming cost V 5 bases and J 1 base, with 14 bases left between them. CDR3 length: 15 amino acids. CDR3 sequence (DNA): TGTGCCACCAGCGGATTCGGCCTTGGGAACACTGAAGCTTTCTTT. It codes for CATSGFGLGNTEAFF.

The rearrangement uses TRBV5-4 and TRBJ1-1; 10 nucleotides match TRBD1. This CDR3 contains 17 residues. CDR1 is SGHNT and CDR2 is YYREEE in the germline V gene (reference sequence). The trim removed 0 bases at V and 5 bases at J, leaving 10 bases unmatched. The CDR3 sequence: CASSLVGQGEQRTEAFF. CDR3 nucleotides: TGTGCCAGCAGCTTGGTAGGACAGGGGGAGCAGAGGACTGAAGCTTTCTTT.

The gene calls are TRBV6-5 and TRBJ1-1; unclear D gene. Trimming stripped 0 bases from V and 5 bases from J, with 10 bases between. From germline, CDR1 is MNHEY and CDR2 SVGAGI. CDR3 length equals 14 residues. The CDR3 protein is CASSYSGGGTEAFF. The CDR3 nucleotides are TGTGCCAGCAGTTACTCGGGTGGAGGAACTGAAGCTTTCTTT.

The chain links TRBV19 to TRBJ2-7; a possible D gene is TRBD2 (5 bases). V dropped 3 bases and J dropped 0 bases, with 9 bases sitting between them. The CDR3 runs to 14 residues. Germline V CDR1 and CDR2: LNHDA, SQIVND (reference sequence). The DNA of the CDR3 is TGTGCCAGTAGTATGTCGGCGGGCTCCTACGAGCAGTACTTC. Its translation: CASSMSAGSYEQYF.

This clone showed up just a few times. The chain links TRBV5-1 to TRBJ2-6, with 8 bases identical to TRBD2. V was clipped by 2 bases and J by 4 bases; unmatched bases: 2. The CDR3 totals 15 residues. Germline CDR1 is SGHRS and CDR2 is YFSETQ. As DNA, the CDR3 is TGCGCCAGCAGCTTCGGGGGGGCCGGGGCCAACGTCCTGACTTTC. This translates into CASSFGGAGANVLTF.

In its sample, this clone was seen once. The genes are TRBV5-5 and TRBJ1-2; TRBD1 matches 7 bases. J was trimmed by 2 bases and V by 0 bases; bases with no gene match: 7. The CDR3 is 16 amino acids. Per the germline V gene, CDR1 is SGHKS and CDR2 is YYEKEE (reference sequence). CDR3 in amino acids: CASSLAARQGNYGYTF. In nucleotides, the CDR3 is TGTGCCAGCAGCTTGGCCGCGCGACAGGGCAACTATGGCTACACCTTC. Using reference TRBV5-5 and TRBJ1-2 for the parts outside the CDR3, the full variable domain is DAGVTQSPTHLIKTRGQQVTLRCSPISGHKSVSWYQQVLGQGPQFIFQYYEKEERGRGNFPDRFSARQFPNYSSELNVNALLLGDSALYLCASSLAARQGNYGYTFGSGTRLTVV.

This chain links TRBV12-5 with TRBJ1-1; possibly TRBD1 for D (5 bases). This CDR3 has 12 residues. Germline CDR1 LGHNT, CDR2 FRNRAP. V lost 4 bases, J lost 10 bases, and 13 bases lay in between. The CDR3 region is CASGSPPGRAFF. CDR3 nucleotide sequence: TGTGCTAGTGGTTCACCCCCGGGACGAGCTTTCTTT.

The CDR3 is CASRDTFSYNEQFF. The CDR3 region has the DNA TGTGCCAGCAGGGACACCTTCTCCTACAATGAGCAGTTCTTC. This rearrangement joins TRBV2 to TRBJ2-1, with a possible D match to TRBD1 (5 bases). Germline V gene sequence: CDR1 SNHLY, CDR2 FYNNEI. V was clipped by 6 bases and J by 0 bases, with 9 bases between them. CDR3 length equals 14 residues.

This clone came up once. V is TRBV4-1 and J is TRBJ2-6; the D is unclear. CDR3 length equals 17 residues. The V end was cut by 3 bases, the J end by 1 base, with 13 bases between. The germline CDR1 and CDR2 sequences are MGHRA and YSYEKL. The CDR3 DNA sequence: TGCGCCAGCAGCCAGGCCGAGAGGTTTTCTGGGGCCAACGTCCTGACTTTC. It translates to CASSQAERFSGANVLTF.